These T cell receptor beta chains were read from a single sample in a study of blood T cell repertoires in COVID-19. The assay was immunoSEQ multiplex PCR, and TCRdb's table has in-frame clones only and misses some. The table shows around 98,000 clones, with about 80% occurring only once. The sequenced material came from peripheral blood. The receptors originated from a man in his sixties or seventies with acute or convalescent COVID-19. Both conserved end residues are part of each CDR3. D genes are given only for firm matches. Size values are once, few and many counts, or a class for expanded clones, and some rows have none.

abundance: -
j_gene: TRBJ1-1
d_gene: TRBD1
v_gene: TRBV20-1
CDR3aa: CSASPTGNAEAFF
CDR3nt: TGCAGTGCTAGTCCGACAGGGAACGCTGAAGCTTTCTTT

abundance: -
j_gene: TRBJ2-5
d_gene: TRBD1
v_gene: TRBV11-3
CDR3aa: CASSLGGRGHGETQYF
CDR3nt: TGTGCCAGCAGCTTGGGGGGCAGGGGGCACGGGGAGACCCAGTACTTC

abundance: once
j_gene: TRBJ1-1
d_gene: -
v_gene: TRBV30
CDR3aa: CAGTGAILGTEAFF
CDR3nt: TGTGCCGGAACTGGGGCGATTTTAGGGACTGAAGCTTTCTTT

abundance: -
j_gene: TRBJ2-3
d_gene: -
v_gene: TRBV10-3
CDR3aa: CAIKPVFFADTQYF
CDR3nt: TGTGCCATCAAACCAGTCTTCTTCGCAGATACGCAGTATTTT

abundance: -
j_gene: TRBJ1-3
d_gene: TRBD1
v_gene: TRBV20-1
CDR3aa: CSASTGGLGNTIYF
CDR3nt: TGCAGTGCCAGTACAGGGGGCTTAGGAAACACCATATATTTT

abundance: many
j_gene: TRBJ2-7
d_gene: TRBD2
v_gene: TRBV2
CDR3aa: CASSDRPAGVTYEQYF
CDR3nt: TGTGCCAGCAGTGACCGGCCAGCGGGAGTCACCTACGAGCAGTACTTC

abundance: -
j_gene: TRBJ2-1
d_gene: TRBD2
v_gene: TRBV19
CDR3aa: CASSMGGRTYNEQFF
CDR3nt: TGTGCCAGTAGTATGGGAGGGAGGACCTACAATGAGCAGTTCTTC

abundance: -
j_gene: TRBJ2-5
d_gene: TRBD2
v_gene: TRBV11-3
CDR3aa: CASSLGEGTQYF
CDR3nt: TGTGCCAGCAGCTTGGGGGAGGGGACGCAATACTTC

abundance: -
j_gene: TRBJ2-7
d_gene: -
v_gene: TRBV6-5
CDR3aa: CASSYQPAEAYEQYF
CDR3nt: TGTGCCAGCAGTTACCAACCCGCGGAGGCCTACGAGCAGTACTTC

abundance: -
j_gene: TRBJ2-1
d_gene: -
v_gene: TRBV9
CDR3aa: CASSVGTAYNEQFF
CDR3nt: TGTGCCAGCAGCGTAGGGACAGCCTACAATGAGCAGTTCTTC

abundance: -
j_gene: TRBJ2-7
d_gene: -
v_gene: TRBV5-1
CDR3aa: CASSLAGEQYF
CDR3nt: TGCGCCAGCAGCTTGGCCGGGGAGCAGTACTTC

abundance: -
j_gene: TRBJ2-6
d_gene: -
v_gene: TRBV3-1/TRBV3-2
CDR3aa: CASSRGSGANVLTF
CDR3nt: TGTGCCAGCTCCCGGGGCTCTGGGGCCAACGTCCTGACTTTC

abundance: -
j_gene: TRBJ2-7
d_gene: -
v_gene: TRBV4-3
CDR3aa: CASSQGHGEQYF
CDR3nt: TGCGCCAGCAGCCAAGGACACGGTGAGCAGTACTTC

abundance: -
j_gene: TRBJ1-1
d_gene: -
v_gene: TRBV6-6
CDR3aa: CASSYTGFDTEAFF
CDR3nt: TGTGCCAGCAGCTATACAGGGTTTGACACTGAAGCTTTCTTT

abundance: -
j_gene: TRBJ1-4
d_gene: -
v_gene: TRBV20-1
CDR3aa: CSASDEKLFF
CDR3nt: TGCAGTGCCTCGGATGAAAAACTGTTTTTT

abundance: -
j_gene: TRBJ1-5
d_gene: TRBD1
v_gene: TRBV30
CDR3aa: CAWSRTLGQGNQPQHF
CDR3nt: TGTGCCTGGAGTCGGACCCTGGGACAGGGCAATCAGCCCCAGCATTTT

abundance: -
j_gene: TRBJ2-7
d_gene: -
v_gene: TRBV7-9
CDR3aa: CASNEWGLNYEQYF
CDR3nt: TGTGCCAGCAACGAATGGGGGCTCAACTACGAGCAGTACTTC

abundance: few
j_gene: TRBJ2-7
d_gene: TRBD2
v_gene: TRBV7-6
CDR3aa: CASSLAWTSGRSSYEQYF
CDR3nt: TGTGCCAGCAGCTTAGCGTGGACTAGCGGGAGGAGCTCCTACGAGCAGTACTTC

abundance: -
j_gene: TRBJ1-5
d_gene: -
v_gene: TRBV4-2
CDR3aa: CASSQEWGDQPQHF
CDR3nt: TGTGCCAGCAGCCAAGAATGGGGAGATCAGCCCCAGCATTTT

abundance: once
j_gene: TRBJ2-7
d_gene: -
v_gene: TRBV10-3
CDR3aa: CAISPTMVGSEQYF
CDR3nt: TGTGCCATCAGCCCTACGATGGTGGGGAGCGAGCAGTACTTC

abundance: -
j_gene: TRBJ1-5
d_gene: TRBD1
v_gene: TRBV19
CDR3aa: CASSNPWRQGAGQPQHF
CDR3nt: TGTGCCAGTAGTAATCCGTGGAGGCAGGGGGCCGGTCAGCCCCAGCATTTT

abundance: -
j_gene: TRBJ2-3
d_gene: -
v_gene: TRBV24-1
CDR3aa: CATSLAISTDTQYF
CDR3nt: TGTGCCACCAGTTTAGCGATTAGCACAGATACGCAGTATTTT

abundance: -
j_gene: TRBJ2-5
d_gene: TRBD2
v_gene: TRBV11-1
CDR3aa: CASSLVGTSGPGPQYF
CDR3nt: TGTGCCAGCAGCTTAGTTGGGACTAGCGGACCAGGGCCCCAGTACTTC

abundance: -
j_gene: TRBJ2-5
d_gene: TRBD1
v_gene: TRBV5-1
CDR3aa: CASSLWTGKETQYF
CDR3nt: TGCGCCAGCAGCTTATGGACAGGGAAAGAGACCCAGTACTTC

abundance: -
j_gene: TRBJ2-5
d_gene: TRBD2
v_gene: TRBV5-1
CDR3aa: CASRGSGRAQETQYF
CDR3nt: TGCGCCAGCAGGGGGAGCGGGAGGGCTCAAGAGACCCAGTACTTC

abundance: -
j_gene: TRBJ1-3
d_gene: TRBD1
v_gene: TRBV2
CDR3aa: CASSDRGRSGNTIYF
CDR3nt: TGTGCCAGCAGTGACAGGGGGCGATCCGGAAACACCATATATTTT

abundance: -
j_gene: TRBJ2-2
d_gene: TRBD1
v_gene: TRBV24-1
CDR3aa: CATSDLQDRNTRELFF
CDR3nt: TGTGCCACCAGTGATTTGCAGGACAGGAACACCAGGGAGCTGTTTTTT

abundance: -
j_gene: TRBJ1-1
d_gene: -
v_gene: TRBV2
CDR3aa: CASSPGPETEAFF
CDR3nt: TGTGCCAGCAGCCCAGGGCCCGAGACTGAAGCTTTCTTT

abundance: many
j_gene: TRBJ2-1
d_gene: -
v_gene: TRBV3-1/TRBV3-2
CDR3aa: CASSQHGQSEQFF
CDR3nt: TGTGCCAGCAGCCAACACGGACAAAGTGAGCAGTTCTTC

abundance: -
j_gene: TRBJ1-3
d_gene: -
v_gene: TRBV18
CDR3aa: CASSPPSRSSGNTIYF
CDR3nt: TGTGCCAGCTCACCCCCCAGCAGGTCCTCTGGAAACACCATATATTTT

abundance: once
j_gene: TRBJ2-7
d_gene: TRBD2
v_gene: TRBV5-1
CDR3aa: CASSDQRERRYF
CDR3nt: TGCGCCAGCAGCGATCAGCGGGAGCGCCGGTACTTC

abundance: -
j_gene: TRBJ2-1
d_gene: -
v_gene: TRBV15
CDR3aa: CATSMGRDEQFF
CDR3nt: TGTGCCACCAGCATGGGCCGCGATGAGCAGTTCTTC

abundance: -
j_gene: TRBJ1-4
d_gene: -
v_gene: TRBV6-5
CDR3aa: CASSYGPSNEKLFF
CDR3nt: TGTGCCAGCAGTTACGGGCCGTCGAATGAAAAACTGTTTTTT

abundance: -
j_gene: TRBJ1-1
d_gene: TRBD1
v_gene: TRBV28
CDR3aa: CASSLPGQGRRGTEAFF
CDR3nt: TGTGCCAGCAGTCTCCCGGGACAGGGGAGGAGAGGCACTGAAGCTTTCTTT

abundance: -
j_gene: TRBJ2-5
d_gene: TRBD2
v_gene: TRBV28
CDR3aa: CASSLRLAGGELRETQYF
CDR3nt: TGTGCCAGCAGTTTGCGACTAGCGGGAGGAGAATTGCGGGAGACCCAGTACTTC

abundance: -
j_gene: TRBJ2-2
d_gene: TRBD1
v_gene: TRBV19
CDR3aa: CASTPQGGTGPGELFF
CDR3nt: TGTGCCAGTACCCCGCAGGGGGGGACAGGGCCCGGGGAGCTGTTTTTT

abundance: -
j_gene: TRBJ2-7
d_gene: -
v_gene: TRBV10-3
CDR3aa: CAISESSEAKQYF
CDR3nt: TGTGCCATCAGTGAGTCGAGCGAAGCCAAGCAGTACTTC

abundance: -
j_gene: TRBJ2-5
d_gene: -
v_gene: TRBV28
CDR3aa: CASTSSYGMGQETQYF
CDR3nt: TGTGCCAGCACCTCATCTTACGGGATGGGGCAAGAGACCCAGTACTTC

abundance: -
j_gene: TRBJ2-1
d_gene: -
v_gene: TRBV19
CDR3aa: CASSPRESEQFF
CDR3nt: TGTGCCAGTAGTCCTCGTGAGAGTGAGCAGTTCTTC

abundance: -
j_gene: TRBJ2-2
d_gene: -
v_gene: TRBV7-2
CDR3aa: CAMAATGNTGELFF
CDR3nt: TGTGCCATGGCCGCGACAGGGAACACCGGGGAGCTGTTTTTT

abundance: few
j_gene: TRBJ2-1
d_gene: TRBD2
v_gene: TRBV9
CDR3aa: CASSEGLAAYNEQFF
CDR3nt: TGTGCCAGCAGCGAGGGACTAGCGGCCTACAATGAGCAGTTCTTC

abundance: -
j_gene: TRBJ1-5
d_gene: -
v_gene: TRBV19
CDR3aa: CASRTVSNQPQHF
CDR3nt: TGTGCCAGTAGGACAGTTAGCAATCAGCCCCAGCATTTT

abundance: -
j_gene: TRBJ2-7
d_gene: -
v_gene: TRBV10-3
CDR3aa: CAISDVRRTPRPYEQYF
CDR3nt: TGTGCCATCAGTGATGTAAGGAGGACCCCGAGGCCCTACGAGCAGTACTTC

abundance: once
j_gene: TRBJ2-1
d_gene: -
v_gene: TRBV9
CDR3aa: CASSVGGGGWNEQFF
CDR3nt: TGTGCCAGCAGCGTAGGGGGAGGGGGTTGGAATGAGCAGTTCTTC

abundance: -
j_gene: TRBJ2-3
d_gene: TRBD2
v_gene: TRBV7-2
CDR3aa: CASSPRLAGATDTQYF
CDR3nt: TGTGCCAGCAGCCCCCGACTAGCGGGAGCCACAGATACGCAGTATTTT

abundance: -
j_gene: TRBJ2-1
d_gene: TRBD2
v_gene: TRBV24-1
CDR3aa: CATSDSVGGSGSRISYNEQFF
CDR3nt: TGTGCCACCAGTGATTCGGTTGGGGGTAGCGGGAGTAGAATATCCTACAATGAGCAGTTCTTC

abundance: -
j_gene: TRBJ1-1
d_gene: -
v_gene: TRBV29-1
CDR3aa: CSVGQANTEAFF
CDR3nt: TGCAGCGTTGGACAGGCCAACACTGAAGCTTTCTTT